These T cell receptor beta chains were read from a single sample in a study of siplizumab effects on memory and regulatory T cells. Here immunoSEQ multiplex PCR was the method, and the copy in TCRdb shows in-frame clones only, minus some. The sample contains over 80,000 clones, 85% to 95% of which appear only once. The specimen sequenced was non-Treg CD4+ T cells sorted from blood. Receptors originate from a human donor in good health. The CDR3 runs from the conserved cysteine through the conserved F or W. A D gene is named only where the DNA matches it firmly. Part of the rows lack a size; the others show once, few, many or a class for expanded clones.

v_call	clone_size	d_call	j_call	cdr3_nt	cdr3_aa
TRBV7-8	-	TRBD1	TRBJ1-6	TGTGCCAGCAGCCCGTTGACAGGGACGAATTCACCCCTCCACTTT	CASSPLTGTNSPLHF
TRBV29-1	-	-	TRBJ2-5	TGCAGCGTTGAGAGTCTCCGGAAAGAGACCCAGTACTTC	CSVESLRKETQYF
TRBV19	-	-	TRBJ2-2	TGTGCCAGTAAAGTTAGAGGGTTCGGGGCGAACACCGGGGAGCTGTTTTTT	CASKVRGFGANTGELFF
TRBV30	-	-	TRBJ2-5	TGTGCCTGGAGTCACGCCGGGCCTACCCAGTACTTC	CAWSHAGPTQYF
TRBV20-1	-	TRBD2	TRBJ2-3	TGCAGTGCTGCTAGCGGGAGCGCGCAGTATTTT	CSAASGSAQYF
TRBV9	-	-	TRBJ2-2	TGTGCCAGCAGCGTACAGGGCCGTGCCGGGGAGCTGTTTTTT	CASSVQGRAGELFF
TRBV30	-	-	TRBJ1-1	TGTGCCTGGAGTAAGAGCACAGGGAAAGCTTTCTTT	CAWSKSTGKAFF
TRBV20-1	-	-	TRBJ2-5	TGCAGTCTAAAGAGAGAGACCCAGTACTTC	CSLKRETQYF
TRBV28	-	TRBD1	TRBJ1-1	TGTGCCAGCAGTCTAACACCAGGGGGCCTTGAAGCTTTCTTT	CASSLTPGGLEAFF
TRBV7-2	-	-	TRBJ1-5	TGTGCCAGCAGCTCCATAAGAGGACGGGGGCATCAGCCCCAGCATTTT	CASSSIRGRGHQPQHF
TRBV28	-	-	TRBJ1-1	TGTGCCAGCGGGGCAGGGGATCTCAGTGGCACTGAAGCTTTCTTT	CASGAGDLSGTEAFF
TRBV28	once	TRBD1	TRBJ1-2	TGTGCCAGCAGTTTCAGGGGGGGCTACACCTTC	CASSFRGGYTF
TRBV28	-	-	TRBJ1-2	TGTGCCAGCAGTTCCCCCTCTGGCTACACCTTC	CASSSPSGYTF